This T cell receptor beta chain was sequenced during a study of cytomegalovirus exposure and HLA in healthy donors. The overall study: Of 300 to 450 genotyped donors, about 80% clustered with self-reported Caucasian donors. Study-wide results and caveats: For presence/absence analyses, sequencing depth was assumed to be roughly uniform across donors.

V was trimmed by 6 bases and J by 2 bases, leaving 14 bases between them. The germline V gene encodes CDR1 SEHNR and CDR2 FQNEAQ (reference sequence). The CDR3 extends over 14 amino acids. The PCR had 60 Vbeta and 13 Jbeta primers. Assay used: immunoSEQ multiplex PCR; TCRdb lists only in-frame clones, some missing. Its table lists about 48,000 clones. To note about this clone: The antigen remains undetermined.

V is TRBV7-9 and J is TRBJ2-7; D perhaps matches TRBD1 (6 bases). The sequenced material came from PBMCs. This sequence originates from a male donor in good health and CMV-seropositive. CDR3: CASSSAGVTYEQYF. CDR3 DNA: TGTGCCAGCAGTTCCGCAGGGGTTACCTACGAGCAGTACTTC.